This T cell receptor (beta chain) originates from a study of blood T cell repertoires in COVID-19. Whole-study context: Some COVID-19 samples were acute and others convalescent; all came from the United States, Italy and Spain. Sources were T cells, B-cell-depleted T cells, or PBMCs; the material itself was cDNA or gDNA.

V was trimmed by 2 bases and J by 4 bases, leaving 9 bases between them. The germline V gene encodes CDR1 SGHRS and CDR2 YFSETQ. The CDR3 length is 13 residues. As handled by the study authors: Reference gene primer amplification gave nucleated cell count estimates. The repertoire was sequenced with immunoSEQ multiplex PCR; TCRdb's copy has only in-frame clones and lacks some. The V and J calls and clone size were taken over from that table, and D and trimming were inferred from the DNA. The data contain about 63,000 clones, 88% of them seen just once; the ten biggest clones take up about 5%. Sequencing was done on a sample of peripheral blood. The TCR comes from a human donor in a cohort sampled during active COVID-19. The chain uses TRBV5-1 and TRBJ2-5; D not resolved. The CDR3 nucleotides read TGCGCCAGCAGCTTCCTCAGGCGAGAGACCCAGTACTTC. Protein: CASSFLRRETQYF.